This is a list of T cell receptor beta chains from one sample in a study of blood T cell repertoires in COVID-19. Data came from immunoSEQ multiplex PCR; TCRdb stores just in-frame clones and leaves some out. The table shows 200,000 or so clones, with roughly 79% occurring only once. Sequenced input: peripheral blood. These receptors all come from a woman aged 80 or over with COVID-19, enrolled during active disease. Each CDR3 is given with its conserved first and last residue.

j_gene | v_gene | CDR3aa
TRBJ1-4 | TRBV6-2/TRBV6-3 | CASSSPRTGQNEKLFF
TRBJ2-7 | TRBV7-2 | CASSLAAGTPYSYEQYF
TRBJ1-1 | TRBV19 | CASSWDRHTEAFF
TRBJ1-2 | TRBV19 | CASSNHLGQGGRYTF
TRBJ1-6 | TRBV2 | CASDDNRNSPLHF
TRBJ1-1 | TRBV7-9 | CASSLGSETEAFF
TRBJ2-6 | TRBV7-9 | CASSYSGSGANVLTF
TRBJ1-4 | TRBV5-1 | CASSSEPGQGAREKLFF
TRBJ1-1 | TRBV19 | CASSPLMNTEAFF
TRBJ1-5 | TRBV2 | CASSTDRDSNQPQHF
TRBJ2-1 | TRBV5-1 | CASSLGDRLYNEQFF
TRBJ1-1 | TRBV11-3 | CASRTEQNTEAFF
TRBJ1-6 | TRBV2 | CASSAGQGDNSPLHF
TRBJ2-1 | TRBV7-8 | CASSHPAGPNEQFF
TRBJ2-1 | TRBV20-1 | CSARDVGEQFF
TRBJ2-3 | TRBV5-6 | CASSWGTSAIGGTDTQYF